One T cell receptor (beta chain) is described in this entry. Its antigen is still unknown. CDR3 size: 12 residues. The V gene lost 2 bases and the J gene lost 3 bases, with 8 bases spanning the gap. Germline-derived CDR1 and CDR2 are GTSNPN and SVGIG (reference sequence). The data belong to a study of shared clonotypes between healthy human individuals. Study-level background: Donor composition was a couple of women and three men, aged 18 to 49. Study-wide points: The study found lower generation probabilities in non-shared clonotypes than in those shared by all four donors.

Donors were healthy HIV-negative adults without recently reported acute infections or vaccinations. CD45RO+ cells went into CD8 memory alongside CCR7-negative CD45RA+ TemRA cells. Method: immunoSEQ multiplex PCR; TCRdb's copy keeps in-frame clones and lacks some. The table lists hundreds of thousands of clones, around 90% of them singletons. The chain combines TRBV30 with TRBJ2-7, with D perhaps matching TRBD1 (5 bases). The TCR originated in a man between 18 and 29 years old in good health. Material: memory CD8+ T cells sorted from blood. Subset: CD45RO+ cells pooled with CCR7-negative TemRA cells. The CDR3 nucleotides are TGTGCCTGGAGTTCGACAGTCTACGAGCAGTACTTC. Protein sequence: CAWSSTVYEQYF.